The sequence of this T cell receptor beta chain was determined in a study of OX40 agonist ivuxolimab in advanced cancers. Study-level background: The mean age was approximately 60 years, ranging from about 23 to 85, with around four fifths of participants male.

V trimming: 6 bases; J trimming: 10 bases; junction bases outside the gene matches: 12. This CDR3 is built from 14 residues. CDR1 and CDR2 (germline): MNHEY, SVGAGI. The protocol was immunoSEQ multiplex PCR, while the TCRdb copy is restricted to in-frame clones and leaves out a portion. The sample yields over 60,000 clones, 89% seen once. The input for sequencing was CD4+ or CD8+ T cells sorted from blood, taken in a trial of the OX40 agonist ivuxolimab. V usage is TRBV6-5 and J usage is TRBJ1-1, with TRBD1 identical over 9 bases. The clonotype comes from an adult with an advanced solid tumor such as melanoma, head and neck, liver or kidney cancer. In nucleotides, the CDR3 is TGTGCCAGCAGAACCGGGACAGGGACTTCGCTAGCTTTCTTT. This sequence encodes CASRTGTGTSLAFF.